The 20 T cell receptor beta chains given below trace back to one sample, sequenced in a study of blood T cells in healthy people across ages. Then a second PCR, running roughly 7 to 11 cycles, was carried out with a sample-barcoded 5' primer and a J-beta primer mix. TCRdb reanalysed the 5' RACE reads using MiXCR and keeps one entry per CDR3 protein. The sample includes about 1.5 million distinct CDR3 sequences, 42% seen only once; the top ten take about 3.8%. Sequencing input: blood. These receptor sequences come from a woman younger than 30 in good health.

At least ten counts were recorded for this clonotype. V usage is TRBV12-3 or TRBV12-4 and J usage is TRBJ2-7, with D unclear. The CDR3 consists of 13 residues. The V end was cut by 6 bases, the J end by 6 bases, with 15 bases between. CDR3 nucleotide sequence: TGTGCCAGCAGCCACCTAAGTTGGTCCGAGCAGTACTTC. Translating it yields CASSHLSWSEQYF.

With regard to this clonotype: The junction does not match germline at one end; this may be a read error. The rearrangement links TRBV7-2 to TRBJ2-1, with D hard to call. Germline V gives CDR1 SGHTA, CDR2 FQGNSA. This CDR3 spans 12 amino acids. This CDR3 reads CASSLYSNKQFF. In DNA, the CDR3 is TGTGCCAGCAGCTTATACAGCAATAAGCAGTTCTTC.

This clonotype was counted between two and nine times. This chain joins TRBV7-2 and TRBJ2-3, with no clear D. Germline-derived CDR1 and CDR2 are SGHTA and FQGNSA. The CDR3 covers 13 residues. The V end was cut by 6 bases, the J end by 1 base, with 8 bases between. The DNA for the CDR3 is TGTGCCAGCAGTTTCGCACGCACAGATACGCAGTATTTT. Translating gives CASSFARTDTQYF.

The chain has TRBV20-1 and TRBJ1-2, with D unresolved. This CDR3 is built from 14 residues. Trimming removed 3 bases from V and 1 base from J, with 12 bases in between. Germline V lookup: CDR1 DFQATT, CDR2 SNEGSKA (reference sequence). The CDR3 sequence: CSASRRDGNYGYTF. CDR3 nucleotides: TGCAGTGCTAGTCGGAGAGATGGTAACTATGGCTACACCTTC.

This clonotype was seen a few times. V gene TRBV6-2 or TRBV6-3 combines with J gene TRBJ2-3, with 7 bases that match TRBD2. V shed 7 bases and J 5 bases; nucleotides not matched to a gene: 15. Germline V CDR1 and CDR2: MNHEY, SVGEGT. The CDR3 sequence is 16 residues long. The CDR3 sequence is CASTLPGAGVQDTQYF. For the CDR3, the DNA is TGTGCCAGCACCCTCCCCGGTGCGGGAGTGCAAGATACGCAGTATTTT.

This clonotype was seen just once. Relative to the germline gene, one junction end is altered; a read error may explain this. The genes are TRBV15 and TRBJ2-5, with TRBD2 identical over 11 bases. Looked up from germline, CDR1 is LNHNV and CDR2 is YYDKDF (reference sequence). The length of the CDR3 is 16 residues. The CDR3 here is CAASRDILAGVNEQYF. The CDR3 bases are TGTGCCGCCAGCAGAGATATACTAGCGGGAGTAAATGAGCAGTACTTC. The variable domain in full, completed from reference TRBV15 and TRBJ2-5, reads DAMVIQNPRYQVTQFGKPVTLSCSQTLNHNVMYWYQQKSSQAPKLLFHYYDKDFNNEADTPDNFQSRRPNTSFCFLDIRSPGLGDTAMYLCAASRDILAGVNEQYFGPGTRLLVL.

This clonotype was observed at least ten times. The chain's CDR3 is CASSRRGHTEAFF. Here the CDR3 DNA reads TGTGCCAGCAGCCGGAGGGGGCACACTGAAGCTTTCTTT. This chain links TRBV3-1 with TRBJ1-1, with 7 bases fitting TRBD1. V gave up 4 bases and J gave up 3 bases; unmatched junction bases: 2. From germline, CDR1 is LGHDT and CDR2 YNNKEL (reference sequence). CDR3 length equals 13 residues.

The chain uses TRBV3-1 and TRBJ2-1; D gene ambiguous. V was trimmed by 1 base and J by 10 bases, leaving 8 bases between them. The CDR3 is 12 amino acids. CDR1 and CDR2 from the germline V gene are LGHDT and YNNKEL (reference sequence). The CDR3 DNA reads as TGTGCCAGCAGCCAAGTCCCCCTCGAGCAGTTCTTC. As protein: CASSQVPLEQFF.

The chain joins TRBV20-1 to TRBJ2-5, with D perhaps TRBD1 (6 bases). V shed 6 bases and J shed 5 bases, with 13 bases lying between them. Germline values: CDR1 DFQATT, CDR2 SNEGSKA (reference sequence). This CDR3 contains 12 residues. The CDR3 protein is CSARQDRETQYF. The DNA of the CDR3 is TGCAGTGCGAGACAGGACCGGGAGACCCAGTACTTC.

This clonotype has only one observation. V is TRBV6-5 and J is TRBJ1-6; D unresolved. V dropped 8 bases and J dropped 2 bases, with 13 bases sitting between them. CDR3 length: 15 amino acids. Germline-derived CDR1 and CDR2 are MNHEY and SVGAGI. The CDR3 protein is CASCRYTAYNSPLHF. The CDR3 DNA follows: TGTGCCAGCTGTCGGTATACGGCCTATAATTCACCCCTCCACTTT.

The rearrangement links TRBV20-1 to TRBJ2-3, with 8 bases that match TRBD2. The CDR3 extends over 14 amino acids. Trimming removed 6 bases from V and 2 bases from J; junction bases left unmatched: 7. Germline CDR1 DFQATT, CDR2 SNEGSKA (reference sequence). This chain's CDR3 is CSAKRELATDTQYF. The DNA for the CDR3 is TGCAGTGCCAAGCGGGAGTTAGCCACAGATACGCAGTATTTT.

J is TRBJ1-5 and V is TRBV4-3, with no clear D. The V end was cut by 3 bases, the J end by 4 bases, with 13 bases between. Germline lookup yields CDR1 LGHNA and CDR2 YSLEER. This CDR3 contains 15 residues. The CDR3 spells CASSHDFLGNQPQHF. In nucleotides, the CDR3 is TGCGCCAGCAGCCACGACTTTTTGGGTAATCAGCCCCAGCATTTT.

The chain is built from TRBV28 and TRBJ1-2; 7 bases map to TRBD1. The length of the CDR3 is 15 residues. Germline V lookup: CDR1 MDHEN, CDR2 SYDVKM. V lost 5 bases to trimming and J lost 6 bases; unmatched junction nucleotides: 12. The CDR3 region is CASSPIRQGPNGYTF. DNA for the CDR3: TGTGCCAGCAGTCCCATCCGACAGGGTCCGAATGGCTACACCTTC.

DNA of the CDR3: TGTGCCAGCATCAACCGGGACAATGGTGAAAAACTGTTTTTT. The encoded protein is CASINRDNGEKLFF. The V gene is TRBV7-9, the J gene TRBJ1-4; D possibly corresponds to TRBD1 (6 bases). Trimming pared 7 bases from V and 7 bases from J, leaving 16 bases between. From germline, CDR1 is SEHNR and CDR2 FQNEAQ (reference sequence). This CDR3 region has 14 residues.

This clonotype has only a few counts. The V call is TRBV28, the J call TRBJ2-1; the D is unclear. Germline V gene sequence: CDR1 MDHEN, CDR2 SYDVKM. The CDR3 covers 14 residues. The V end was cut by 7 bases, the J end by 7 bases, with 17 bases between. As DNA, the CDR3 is TGTGCCAGCAATCCTCCACAGCTACCTAATGAGCAGTTCTTC. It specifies CASNPPQLPNEQFF.

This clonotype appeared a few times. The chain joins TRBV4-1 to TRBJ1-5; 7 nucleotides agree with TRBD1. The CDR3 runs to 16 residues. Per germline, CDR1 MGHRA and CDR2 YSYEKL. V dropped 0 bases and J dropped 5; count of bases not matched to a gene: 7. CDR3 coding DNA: TGCGCCAGCAGCCAAGATGTGGGACAGCGATATCAGCCCCAGCATTTT. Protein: CASSQDVGQRYQPQHF.

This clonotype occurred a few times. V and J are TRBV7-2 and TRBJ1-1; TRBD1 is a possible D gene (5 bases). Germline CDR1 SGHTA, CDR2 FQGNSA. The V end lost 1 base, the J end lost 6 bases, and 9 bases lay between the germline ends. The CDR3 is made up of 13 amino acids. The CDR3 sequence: CASSLGRGAEAFF. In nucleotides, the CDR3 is TGTGCCAGCAGCTTAGGCCGGGGCGCTGAAGCTTTCTTT.

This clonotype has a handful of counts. CDR3 residues: CASSPHGKHGYTF. In DNA form, the CDR3 reads TGTGCCAGCAGCCCACACGGCAAACATGGCTACACCTTC. The genes are TRBV12-3 or TRBV12-4 and TRBJ1-2, with D unresolved. The CDR3 runs to 13 residues. Trimming removed 6 bases at V and 6 bases at J, with 14 bases between.

The CDR3 region is CASDQTGDKEKLFF. The CDR3 DNA reads as TGTGCCAGCGACCAGACAGGGGACAAAGAAAAACTGTTTTTT. The rearrangement uses TRBV7-9 and TRBJ1-4; 8 bases map to TRBD1. V trimming: 8 bases; J trimming: 8 bases; junction bases outside the gene matches: 10. Germline lookup yields CDR1 SEHNR and CDR2 FQNEAQ (reference sequence). The CDR3 is made up of 14 amino acids.

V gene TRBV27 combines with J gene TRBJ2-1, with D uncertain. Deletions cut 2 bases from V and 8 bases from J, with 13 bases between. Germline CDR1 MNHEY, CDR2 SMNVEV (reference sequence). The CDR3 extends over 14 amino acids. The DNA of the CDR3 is TGTGCCAGCAGTTTAGGGTCTAACGGCTATGAGCAGTTCTTC. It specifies CASSLGSNGYEQFF.